Below, 30 T cell receptor beta chains from the same sample are listed, as sequenced in a study of shared clonotypes between healthy human individuals. Measured with immunoSEQ multiplex PCR; TCRdb has only the in-frame clones, and not every one. Of some 2 million clones listed, 85% to 95% are singletons. The sample was naive CD4+ T cells sorted from blood. Subset of the sample: CD45RA+ positively selected. The origin of the receptors is a man younger than 35 in good health.

The chain employs TRBV5-4 and TRBJ2-1; weak D call: TRBD2 (5 bases). The CDR3 is 15 amino acids. Germline CDR1 and CDR2: SGHNT and YYREEE (reference sequence). The ends were cut back, 2 bases at V and 6 bases at J, with 15 bases in the middle. CDR3 sequence (DNA): TGTGCCAGCAGCTTAGCAGCGGAAAGGGTCAATGAGCAGTTCTTC. It translates to CASSLAAERVNEQFF.

A single count supports this clone. The chain combines TRBV10-3 with TRBJ2-2, with 14 nucleotides matching TRBD2. Unmatched junction bases numbered 21, after V lost 11 bases and J lost 7 bases. The CDR3 loop spans 19 amino acids. The germline V gene has CDR1 ENHRY and CDR2 SYGVKD. For the CDR3, the DNA is TGTGCCTCCCAGGGACAGGCGGGGACTAGCGGGAGAATTGGCGGGGAGCTGTTTTTT. It specifies CASQGQAGTSGRIGGELFF.

This clone was counted a single time. J is TRBJ2-7 and V is TRBV7-2; 8 bases are shared with TRBD1. Germline V gene lookup returns CDR1 SGHTA and CDR2 FQGNSA. The CDR3 covers 16 residues. Losses at the gene ends were 3 bases for V and 4 bases for J; bases not matched to a gene: 11. The CDR3 reads CASSFLSTTGAYEQYF. Written as DNA, the CDR3 is TGTGCCAGCAGCTTCCTGTCTACGACAGGGGCTTACGAGCAGTACTTC.

This rearrangement joins TRBV9 to TRBJ2-3; tentative D call: TRBD2 (5 bases). The ends were cut back, 0 bases at V and 7 bases at J, with 12 bases in the middle. The CDR3 consists of 14 residues. The germline CDR1 and CDR2 sequences are SGDLS and YYNGEE. The DNA for the CDR3 is TGTGCCAGCAGCGTAGGAGGGAAAGACTATACGCAGTATTTT. The encoded protein is CASSVGGKDYTQYF.

The chain employs TRBV2 and TRBJ1-6; 8 nucleotides match TRBD1. The CDR3 contains 14 residues. CDR1 is SNHLY, CDR2 FYNNEI, per germline. V gave up 6 bases and J gave up 9 bases; unmatched junction bases: 7. CDR3 sequence: CASREQGVSSPLHF. CDR3 nucleotide sequence: TGTGCCAGCAGGGAACAGGGGGTTAGTTCACCCCTCCACTTT.

The chain recombines TRBV5-1 with TRBJ2-1; 8 bases map to TRBD1. The V gene end was trimmed by 4 bases and the J gene end by 9 bases; junction bases not matched to a gene: 9. The CDR3 is 14 amino acids. Germline V CDR1 and CDR2: SGHRS, YFSETQ. CDR3 sequence (DNA): TGCGCCAGCAGCCCCACAGGGGGTGGAGGTGAGCAGTTCTTC. It specifies CASSPTGGGGEQFF. Looking up the rest from reference TRBV5-1 and TRBJ2-1 gives the full variable domain: KAGVTQTPRYLIKTRGQQVTLSCSPISGHRSVSWYQQTPGQGLQFLFEYFSETQRNKGNFPGRFSGRQFSNSRSEMNVSTLELGDSALYLCASSPTGGGGEQFFGPGTRLTVL.

The chain has TRBV19 and TRBJ1-6, with unresolved D. Germline assignment: CDR1 LNHDA and CDR2 SQIVND (reference sequence). CDR3 length: 15 amino acids. Trimming removed 6 bases at V and 10 bases at J, with 19 bases between. This chain's CDR3 is CASSTKGGGSSPLHF. CDR3 coding DNA: TGTGCCAGTAGCACTAAGGGAGGAGGTTCCTCACCCCTCCACTTT.

This rearrangement joins TRBV5-1 to TRBJ1-2; D not certain. The CDR3 spans 13 residues. V was pared by 0 bases and J by 8 bases, with 11 bases between. Germline CDR1 reads SGHRS; CDR2 reads YFSETQ. CDR3 protein: CASSLEWAAGYTF. The DNA for the CDR3 is TGCGCCAGCAGCTTGGAGTGGGCAGCGGGCTACACCTTC.

CDR3 in amino acids: CASAYPLGTEAFF. In DNA form, the CDR3 reads TGTGCCAGCGCATACCCTCTGGGCACTGAAGCTTTCTTT. The J gene is TRBJ1-1, the V gene TRBV10-3; D unresolved. The V gene lost 10 bases and the J gene lost 4 bases, with 16 bases spanning the gap. Germline assignment: CDR1 ENHRY and CDR2 SYGVKD. The CDR3 covers 13 residues.

This clone is a singleton in its sample. The chain uses TRBV5-1 and TRBJ1-2; D possibly corresponds to TRBD1 (5 bases). V lost 0 bases to trimming and J lost 6 bases, with 12 bases between them. Looked up from germline, CDR1 is SGHRS and CDR2 is YFSETQ. The CDR3 loop spans 14 amino acids. DNA of the CDR3: TGCGCCAGCAGCTTGGAGCGGGGGTCTCATGGCTACACCTTC. It specifies CASSLERGSHGYTF.

This clone was seen once. The sample contains more than one DNA sequence encoding this CDR3. The chain employs TRBV10-3 and TRBJ2-7, with D tentatively TRBD1 or TRBD2 (5 bases each). The CDR3 loop spans 13 amino acids. Germline-derived CDR1 and CDR2 are ENHRY and SYGVKD. V lost 3 bases and J 4 bases, leaving 10 bases between the germline ends. CDR3 amino acids: CAISDGGAYEQYF. The DNA for the CDR3 is TGTGCCATCAGTGATGGGGGAGCTTACGAGCAGTACTTC.

Turning to this clone: A read error may produce the germline difference seen at one junction end. The chain joins TRBV7-9 to TRBJ1-2; the D is unclear. The CDR3 has 10 residues. Germline V lookup: CDR1 SEHNR, CDR2 FQNEAQ (reference sequence). In DNA form, the CDR3 reads TGTGCCAGCAGCTTAGAGGAGGCGGAGTTC. Translation gives CASSLEEAEF.

This CDR3 is CASSPQYSNQPQHF. The CDR3 coding sequence is TGTGCCAGCTCACCCCAATATAGCAATCAGCCCCAGCATTTT. The rearrangement joins TRBV18 to TRBJ1-5, with D unresolved. The length of the CDR3 is 14 residues. The V gene lost 3 bases and the J gene lost 0 bases, with 6 bases spanning the gap. Germline V CDR1 and CDR2: KGHSH, LQKENI.

CDR3 protein: CASSQQGGTVSYEQYF. The CDR3 region has the DNA TGCGCCAGCAGCCAACAGGGGGGGACAGTCTCCTACGAGCAGTACTTC. The J gene is TRBJ2-7, the V gene TRBV5-1, with D maybe TRBD1 (8 bases). Per the germline V gene, CDR1 is SGHRS and CDR2 is YFSETQ. The CDR3 runs to 16 residues. Trimming stripped 4 bases from V and 0 bases from J, with 17 bases between.

The chain employs TRBV7-2 and TRBJ2-1; TRBD2 aligns across 10 bases. Germline assignment: CDR1 SGHTA and CDR2 FQGNSA. The CDR3 is 16 amino acids. After removal of 7 bases from V and 11 bases from J, the junction contained 17 bases not matched to a gene. In DNA form, the CDR3 reads TGTGCCAGCACCTTTGGGAGTAGCGGGGGGTCCCAGAAGCAGTTCTTC. It is translated as CASTFGSSGGSQKQFF. Together with reference TRBV7-2 and TRBJ2-1, the CDR3 gives the full variable domain: GAGVSQSPSNKVTEKGKDVELRCDPISGHTALYWYRQSLGQGLEFLIYFQGNSAPDKSGLPSDRFSAERTGGSVSTLTIQRTQQEDSAVYLCASTFGSSGGSQKQFFGPGTRLTVL.

The chain couples TRBV9 to TRBJ1-1; perhaps TRBD1 as D (6 bases). V was cut by 5 bases and J by 5 bases, with 16 bases left in between. This CDR3 comprises 14 residues. Germline CDR1 is SGDLS and CDR2 is YYNGEE. The CDR3 here is CASRLGGGATEAFF. The CDR3, as DNA: TGTGCCAGCAGGCTAGGAGGGGGAGCGACTGAAGCTTTCTTT.

The V call is TRBV19, the J call TRBJ1-6; 8 bases align to TRBD1. Germline V gives CDR1 LNHDA, CDR2 SQIVND (reference sequence). The CDR3 is 15 amino acids. The J segment lost 7 bases and the V segment lost 5 bases, leaving 7 bases of the junction unmatched. CDR3 residues: CASSVTGESNSPLHF. The CDR3 nucleotides read TGTGCCAGTAGTGTGACAGGGGAGAGCAATTCACCCCTCCACTTT.

This sequence joins TRBV6-6 and TRBJ2-7, with TRBD2 as a possible D gene (5 bases). V lost 0 bases to trimming and J lost 3 bases, with 9 bases between them. Germline-derived CDR1 and CDR2 are MNHNY and SVGAGI (reference sequence). The CDR3 has 14 residues. The CDR3 nucleotides read TGTGCCAGCAGTTACTCGAACGGGAACTACGAGCAGTACTTC. Translated, it gives CASSYSNGNYEQYF.

The chain combines TRBV11-2 with TRBJ2-5, with TRBD1 as a possible D gene (5 bases). Per the germline V gene, CDR1 is SGHAT and CDR2 is FQNNGV. Trimming shortened V by 8 bases and J by 1 base, and 11 bases separated the two germline ends. This CDR3 is 13 amino acids long. The CDR3 is CASRVGVQETQYF. The CDR3 DNA follows: TGTGCCAGCCGCGTAGGGGTCCAAGAGACCCAGTACTTC.

Comment on this clone: Other DNA sequences from this sample encode an identical CDR3 as well. This rearrangement joins TRBV5-4 to TRBJ2-7; TRBD2 matches at 9 bases. CDR1 is SGHNT, CDR2 YYREEE, per germline (reference sequence). This CDR3 is built from 15 residues. Trimming took 0 bases from V and 2 from J; bases not matched to a gene: 3. CDR3 region: CASSLGLAGTYEQYF. The CDR3 nucleotides read TGTGCCAGCAGCTTGGGCCTAGCGGGAACCTACGAGCAGTACTTC.

The chain links TRBV30 to TRBJ2-7, with 12 nucleotides matching TRBD2. The CDR3 is 19 amino acids. Trimming removed 0 bases from V and 3 bases from J; junction bases left unmatched: 15. The germline V gene has CDR1 GTSNPN and CDR2 SVGIG (reference sequence). CDR3 region: CAWSVLRRTSGISLYEQYF. The CDR3 DNA reads as TGTGCCTGGAGTGTACTTAGGAGGACTAGCGGGATATCACTCTACGAGCAGTACTTC.

V and J are TRBV6-5 and TRBJ1-4, with D possibly matching TRBD1 (5 bases). V lost 3 bases and J 12 bases, leaving 17 bases between the germline ends. CDR3 size: 14 residues. Germline-derived CDR1 and CDR2 are MNHEY and SVGAGI. The CDR3: CASSYYAGTEELFF. CDR3 DNA sequence: TGTGCCAGCAGTTATTACGCAGGGACCGAGGAACTGTTTTTT.

Only one count was recorded for this clone. The CDR3 loop is CASSLDLWDYEQYF. For the CDR3, the DNA is TGTGCCAGCAGTTTAGACTTATGGGATTACGAGCAGTACTTC. The chain combines TRBV27 with TRBJ2-7; no clear D. Trimming cost V 2 bases and J 4 bases, with 12 bases left between them. Germline CDR1 MNHEY, CDR2 SMNVEV (reference sequence). The CDR3 is 14 residues long.

The chain joins TRBV19 to TRBJ2-7, with D uncertain. CDR1 and CDR2 from the germline V gene are LNHDA and SQIVND (reference sequence). The CDR3 length is 12 residues. V was trimmed by 3 bases and J by 9 bases, leaving 12 bases between them. This chain's CDR3 is CASSILGSGQYF. Here the CDR3 DNA reads TGTGCCAGTAGTATTCTGGGATCGGGGCAGTACTTC. Together with reference TRBV19 and TRBJ2-7, the CDR3 gives the full variable domain: DGGITQSPKYLFRKEGQNVTLSCEQNLNHDAMYWYRQDPGQGLRLIYYSQIVNDFQKGDIAEGYSVSREKKESFPLTVTSAQKNPTAFYLCASSILGSGQYFGPGTRLTVT.

V usage is TRBV13 and J usage is TRBJ1-2; 7 bases are shared with TRBD1. V lost 3 bases and J lost 8; bases outside the gene matches: 12. CDR1 PRHDT and CDR2 FYEKMQ come from the germline V gene (reference sequence). CDR3 length: 15 residues. In DNA, the CDR3 is TGTGCCAGCAGCTTTCAGGACAGGCCCCGCGGGGGCTACACCTTC. Translation gives CASSFQDRPRGGYTF.

Worth noting for this clone: The same CDR3 is also encoded by other DNA sequences in this sample. The chain carries TRBV10-3 and TRBJ2-5; TRBD1 agrees at 9 bases. V shed 10 bases, J shed 3 bases, and the junction held 3 bases outside the gene matches. Germline values: CDR1 ENHRY, CDR2 SYGVKD. The CDR3 has 12 residues. The CDR3 coding sequence is TGTGCCACCACAGGGGGCGAAGAGACCCAGTACTTC. It yields the protein CATTGGEETQYF.

As for this clone: Other nucleotide sequences from this sample produce the same CDR3. This chain joins TRBV4-2 and TRBJ1-4, with 8 bases lining up with TRBD1. The CDR3 totals 15 residues. The ends lost 0 bases at V and 7 bases at J; junction bases unmatched: 4. The germline V gene has CDR1 LGHNA and CDR2 YNFKEQ. CDR3 sequence: CASSQEGQGAEKLFF. In DNA form, the CDR3 reads TGTGCCAGCAGCCAAGAGGGGCAGGGGGCTGAAAAACTGTTTTTT.

The J gene is TRBJ1-1, the V gene TRBV5-4; D remains ambiguous. V shed 3 bases and J shed 0 bases, with 9 bases lying between them. This CDR3 contains 14 residues. Germline-derived CDR1 and CDR2 are SGHNT and YYREEE (reference sequence). This CDR3 is CASSSQALNTEAFF. CDR3 sequence (DNA): TGTGCCAGCAGCTCCCAGGCCCTGAACACTGAAGCTTTCTTT. Together with reference TRBV5-4 and TRBJ1-1, the CDR3 gives the full variable domain: ETGVTQSPTHLIKTRGQQVTLRCSSQSGHNTVSWYQQALGQGPQFIFQYYREEENGRGNFPPRFSGLQFPNYSSELNVNALELDDSALYLCASSSQALNTEAFFGQGTRLTVV.

In regard to this clone: Distinct nucleotide sequences in the sample also encode this CDR3. The CDR3 DNA reads TGCGCCAGCAGCCAAGAACTAGCGGGAGTAACCGGGGAGCTGTTTTTT. Protein product: CASSQELAGVTGELFF. V is TRBV4-3 and J is TRBJ2-2, with TRBD2 identical over 11 bases. Germline lookup yields CDR1 LGHNA and CDR2 YSLEER. This CDR3 comprises 16 residues. V shed 0 bases, J shed 5 bases, and the junction held 2 bases outside the gene matches.

This clone was picked up one time. This chain links TRBV18 with TRBJ1-2; tentatively, D is TRBD1 (5 bases). Trimming left V 3 bases short and J 4 bases short, with 12 bases between. This CDR3 has 14 amino acids. The germline gives CDR1 KGHSH, CDR2 LQKENI. CDR3 nucleotide sequence: TGTGCCAGCTCACCCGGGACCTCGCGCTATGGCTACACCTTC. Its protein product is CASSPGTSRYGYTF.